A single sample is the source of the 30 T cell receptor beta chains below, sequenced in a study of Graves' ophthalmopathy and Graves' hyperthyroidism (dated by TCRdb to the late 2010s). The sequencing machine was an Illumina HiSeq 2000. TCR beta CDR3 regions were amplified from RNA transcripts for repertoire sequencing. A first-round RT-PCR used HTBI primers with the Qiagen OneStep RT-PCR kit, followed by a second-round multiplex PCR, size selection and purification. TCRdb ran its own pipeline on the public reads, namely fastp trimming at Q25 and MiXCR clone calling, and kept in-frame beta chains. Each record represents a unique CDR3 protein, reported with the most common genes and DNA among its rows. The sample has 650,000 to 800,000 distinct CDR3 sequences on record, over 40% of them singletons. Roughly 3.5% of the sample belongs to the ten largest clones. Sequenced material: peripheral blood. All receptors derive from an adult man with Graves' ophthalmopathy.

Regarding this clonotype: This may come from a read error, since a much larger clone is one base off. The conserved final phenylalanine or tryptophan is absent from the CDR3, which likely points to a read error. The chain links TRBV20-1 to TRBJ1-1, with no clear D. This CDR3 spans 12 amino acids. Germline values: CDR1 DFQATT, CDR2 SNEGSKA (reference sequence). V lost 6 bases and J 6 bases, leaving 14 bases between the germline ends. The CDR3 bases are TGCAGTGCCCGTAGGGCGGGCGCTGAAGCTTTCCTT. It is translated as CSARRAGAEAFL.

This clonotype was detected a few times. This sequence joins TRBV12-3 or TRBV12-4 and TRBJ2-7; possibly TRBD1 for D (6 bases). Trimming pared 6 bases from V and 4 bases from J, leaving 19 bases between. The CDR3 loop spans 15 amino acids. CDR3 in amino acids: CASSPNRRGRYEQYF. DNA for the CDR3: TGTGCCAGCAGCCCCAATCGCAGGGGAAGGTACGAGCAGTACTTC.

Note on this clonotype: Possible read error: a much larger clone is one base away. The chain recombines TRBV20-1 with TRBJ1-2; D is ambiguous. V was trimmed by 3 bases and J by 0 bases, leaving 8 bases between them. CDR3 length equals 13 residues. The germline CDR1 and CDR2 sequences are DFQATT and SNEGSKA (reference sequence). The CDR3 reads CSASRSANYGYTF. CDR3 DNA sequence: TGCAGTGCTAGCAGGAGTGCTAACTATGGCTACACCTTC.

The sample holds many counts of this clonotype. The J gene is TRBJ2-7, the V gene TRBV20-1; D gene uncertain. The CDR3 is 12 amino acids. V dropped 4 bases and J dropped 6 bases, with 13 bases sitting between them. Germline V gene sequence: CDR1 DFQATT, CDR2 SNEGSKA (reference sequence). The CDR3 loop is CSAKLGRFEQYF. In nucleotides, the CDR3 is TGCAGTGCTAAACTGGGCCGATTCGAGCAGTACTTC.

Points on this clonotype: Its ends do not fully match the called genes, so a read error is possible. The rearrangement links TRBV4-1 to TRBJ2-2; 8 bases are shared with TRBD1. Germline CDR1 reads MGHRA; CDR2 reads YSYEKL. This CDR3 is built from 16 residues. The CDR3: CASSQGQGPNIGELFF. Here the CDR3 DNA reads TGCGCCAGCAGCCAAGGACAGGGGCCGAACATCGGGGAGCTGTTTTTT.

The table lists this clonotype with many counts. The rearrangement joins TRBV4-1 to TRBJ2-6; D unresolved. V was shortened by 3 bases and J by 0 bases, with 12 bases between the two germline ends. Germline V lookup: CDR1 MGHRA, CDR2 YSYEKL. There are 17 residues in the CDR3. CDR3 loop: CASSHASRSSGANVLTF. CDR3 sequence (DNA): TGCGCCAGCAGCCATGCCTCGCGGAGCTCTGGGGCCAACGTCCTGACTTTC.

At least ten counts were recorded for this clonotype. The J gene is TRBJ2-6, the V gene TRBV7-9; maybe TRBD2 (5 bases). Trimming took off 5 bases at V and 3 bases at J, with 17 bases between the two ends. The germline gives CDR1 SEHNR, CDR2 FQNEAQ (reference sequence). This CDR3 has 17 amino acids. CDR3 DNA: TGTGCCAGCAGCACCTACTCGTCGGCGGGTGGGGCCAACGTCCTGACTTTC. It encodes CASSTYSSAGGANVLTF.

This clonotype was counted only a few times. The CDR3 DNA reads as TGCGCCAGCAGCCCAAAACCCCGGACAGGGCATAATCAGCCCCAGCATTTT. This sequence encodes CASSPKPRTGHNQPQHF. This rearrangement joins TRBV5-1 to TRBJ1-5; 8 bases are a match to TRBD1. There are 17 residues in the CDR3. V dropped 4 bases and J dropped 4; count of bases not matched to a gene: 13. Germline CDR1 is SGHRS and CDR2 is YFSETQ. Together with reference TRBV5-1 and TRBJ1-5, the CDR3 gives the full variable domain: KAGVTQTPRYLIKTRGQQVTLSCSPISGHRSVSWYQQTPGQGLQFLFEYFSETQRNKGNFPGRFSGRQFSNSRSEMNVSTLELGDSALYLCASSPKPRTGHNQPQHFGDGTRLSIL.

This clonotype was observed a single time. The chain's CDR3 is CASSFDGGGQPQHF. The CDR3 coding sequence is TGTGCCAGCAGCTTCGACGGGGGCGGTCAGCCCCAGCATTTT. The chain is built from TRBV5-6 and TRBJ1-5, with D tentatively TRBD1 (6 bases). V shed 2 bases and J shed 6 bases, with 12 bases lying between them. Looked up from germline, CDR1 is SGHDT and CDR2 is YYEEEE. This CDR3 contains 14 residues.

This clonotype was seen a few times. The V and J genes are TRBV3-1 and TRBJ1-1; a possible D gene is TRBD1 (5 bases). The CDR3 is made up of 15 amino acids. V was pared by 0 bases and J by 4 bases, with 12 bases between. Germline V lookup: CDR1 LGHDT, CDR2 YNNKEL (reference sequence). The CDR3 bases are TGTGCCAGCAGCCAAGACACAGCAGGGCTCACTGAAGCTTTCTTT. This codes for CASSQDTAGLTEAFF.

V and J are TRBV11-2 and TRBJ2-2, with 8 bases identical to TRBD1. V lost 11 bases and J lost 6; bases outside the gene matches: 11. Germline V gene data show CDR1 as SGHAT and CDR2 as FQNNGV. This CDR3 is built from 14 residues. The CDR3 spells CAWSSDRVAGELFF. The DNA of the CDR3 is TGTGCCTGGAGTTCGGACAGGGTGGCCGGGGAGCTGTTTTTT. The full variable domain, with the rest looked up from reference TRBV11-2 and TRBJ2-2, is EAGVAQSPRYKIIEKRQSVAFWCNPISGHATLYWYQQILGQGPKLLIQFQNNGVVDDSQLPKDRFSAERLKGVDSTLKIQPAKLEDSAVYLCAWSSDRVAGELFFGEGSRLTVL.

In regard to this clonotype: A much larger clone differs from this one at a single base, so this may be a read error. V and J are TRBV5-1 and TRBJ1-1; 9 nucleotides line up with TRBD1. The CDR3 loop spans 14 amino acids. Germline V gene data show CDR1 as SGHRS and CDR2 as YFSETQ. The CDR3 region has the DNA TGCACCAGCAGCCCAAGGACAGGGGCGACTGAAGCTTTCTTT. The encoded protein is CTSSPRTGATEAFF.

The J gene is TRBJ2-7, the V gene TRBV29-1, with D tentatively TRBD1 (6 bases). This CDR3 comprises 14 residues. Germline CDR1 is SQVTM and CDR2 is ANQGSEA. V gave up 8 bases and J gave up 2 bases, with 19 bases separating them. CDR3 DNA sequence: TGCAGCTTAGTAGGGGGTCGACTAACCTACGAGCAGTACTTC. It yields the protein CSLVGGRLTYEQYF.

This clonotype was recorded a few times. One end of the junction does not line up with germline, which may come from a read error. The CDR3: CASSRPGTGTYEQYF. The CDR3 nucleotides are TGTGCCAGCAGCCGGCCTGGGACAGGAACTTACGAGCAGTACTTC. The rearrangement links TRBV5-1 to TRBJ2-7, with TRBD1 matching over 8 bases. CDR1 and CDR2 (germline): SGHRS, YFSETQ. The CDR3 has 15 amino acids.

This clonotype was counted at least ten times. This chain connects TRBV12-3 or TRBV12-4 to TRBJ2-2; D uncertain. Trimming took off 3 bases at V and 5 bases at J, with 4 bases between the two ends. This CDR3 region has 12 residues. The CDR3 loop is CASSFETGELFF. The CDR3 nucleotides read TGTGCCAGCAGTTTCGAAACCGGGGAGCTGTTTTTT.

This clonotype was seen repeatedly, ten times or more. J is TRBJ2-5 and V is TRBV20-1; the D is unclear. CDR3 length: 12 amino acids. V was shortened by 6 bases and J by 2 bases, with 10 bases between the two germline ends. The V gene's germline CDR1 is DFQATT and CDR2 SNEGSKA (reference sequence). The CDR3 DNA is TGCAGTGCCAGGCCAGGACAAGAGACCCAGTACTTC. This codes for CSARPGQETQYF.

The chain carries TRBV25-1 and TRBJ1-6; 12 bases are a match to TRBD1. From germline, CDR1 is MGHDK and CDR2 SYGVNS. The CDR3 length is 14 residues. CDR3 region: CAQTGTGGWSPLHF. The CDR3, as DNA: TGTGCTCAAACCGGGACAGGGGGCTGGTCACCCCTCCACTTT.

The rearrangement joins TRBV9 to TRBJ1-1; TRBD1 is a possible D gene (6 bases). V lost 5 bases, J lost 6 bases, and 20 bases lay in between. The germline V gene encodes CDR1 SGDLS and CDR2 YYNGEE. This CDR3 comprises 15 residues. CDR3 in amino acids: CASSFRGAGAPEAFF. CDR3 DNA sequence: TGTGCCAGCAGTTTTCGTGGAGCGGGGGCCCCTGAAGCTTTCTTT. The full variable domain, with the rest looked up from reference TRBV9 and TRBJ1-1, is DSGVTQTPKHLITATGQRVTLRCSPRSGDLSVYWYQQSLDQGLQFLIQYYNGEERAKGNILERFSAQQFPDLHSELNLSSLELGDSALYFCASSFRGAGAPEAFFGQGTRLTVV.

V usage is TRBV29-1 and J usage is TRBJ2-7, with 11 bases matching TRBD1. The J call may be in error: the DNA end matches TRBJ2-4 better. The CDR3 covers 12 residues. Germline CDR1 SQVTM, CDR2 ANQGSEA. The CDR3 spells CSVVGQGDIQYF. CDR3 nucleotide sequence: TGCAGCGTGGTGGGACAGGGGGACATTCAGTACTTC.

The V and J genes are TRBV3-1 and TRBJ1-1; possibly TRBD1 for D (5 bases). The CDR3 consists of 14 residues. Trimming shortened V by 3 bases and J by 4 bases, and 12 bases separated the two germline ends. Germline CDR1 is LGHDT and CDR2 is YNNKEL (reference sequence). The CDR3, as DNA: TGTGCCAGCAGCCACAGGGACGGGGTCACTGAAGCTTTCTTT. This sequence encodes CASSHRDGVTEAFF.

Only a few counts were recorded for this clonotype. J is TRBJ2-5 and V is TRBV6-5; perhaps TRBD1 as D (6 bases). CDR3 size: 15 residues. V lost 5 bases, J lost 1 base, and 14 bases lay in between. Germline CDR1 is MNHEY and CDR2 is SVGAGI. The CDR3 reads CASSSPKDSQETQYF. The CDR3, as DNA: TGTGCCAGCAGTAGCCCAAAGGACAGCCAAGAGACCCAGTACTTC.

The rearrangement joins TRBV10-3 to TRBJ2-7; 8 bases are a match to TRBD2. Trimming cost V 9 bases and J 7 bases; bases outside gene matches: 11. Germline V lookup: CDR1 ENHRY, CDR2 SYGVKD. The CDR3 loop spans 13 amino acids. CDR3 residues: CAMGPAGVVEQYF. CDR3 in DNA: TGTGCCATGGGTCCAGCGGGAGTAGTGGAGCAGTACTTC.

The chain carries TRBV25-1 and TRBJ2-5, with D hard to call. The V end lost 4 bases, the J end lost 5 bases, and 11 bases lay between the germline ends. This CDR3 is 13 amino acids long. Germline CDR1 reads MGHDK; CDR2 reads SYGVNS. The CDR3 protein is CASSALPGETQYF. The CDR3 nucleotides read TGTGCCAGCAGTGCTCTACCTGGGGAGACCCAGTACTTC.

This chain connects TRBV5-1 to TRBJ1-6, with 8 nucleotides matching TRBD1. Germline trimming cut 5 bases from V and 8 bases from J; bases unmatched to any gene: 9. The CDR3 extends over 15 amino acids. The germline V gene encodes CDR1 SGHRS and CDR2 YFSETQ. The DNA for the CDR3 is TGCGCCAGCAGGGCCACAAGGACAGGGTATTCACCCCTCCACTTT. This codes for CASRATRTGYSPLHF.

The gene calls are TRBV6-5 and TRBJ2-5; D perhaps matches TRBD2 (5 bases). Trimming removed 4 bases at V and 3 bases at J, with 12 bases between. In germline, CDR1 is MNHEY, CDR2 SVGAGI. The CDR3 has 14 amino acids. The CDR3 loop reads CASSFRMREETQYF. The CDR3 DNA is TGTGCCAGCAGTTTCCGGATGCGGGAAGAGACCCAGTACTTC.

The genes are TRBV7-2 and TRBJ1-2; D perhaps matches TRBD1 (6 bases). The CDR3 is 15 amino acids. Trimming stripped 2 bases from V and 4 bases from J, with 14 bases between. Germline V gene sequence: CDR1 SGHTA, CDR2 FQGNSA. The CDR3 reads CASSLTGGLGYGYTF. CDR3 in DNA: TGTGCCAGCAGCTTAACTGGGGGCTTGGGCTATGGCTACACCTTC.

This clonotype was picked up many times. The J gene is TRBJ1-3, the V gene TRBV29-1; D unresolved. Germline V gene sequence: CDR1 SQVTM, CDR2 ANQGSEA. V dropped 1 base and J dropped 2 bases, with 6 bases sitting between them. There are 13 residues in the CDR3. CDR3 sequence reads: CSVEGSTGNTIYF. In DNA form, the CDR3 reads TGCAGCGTTGAAGGTTCGACTGGAAACACCATATATTTT.

The chain carries TRBV10-3 and TRBJ2-5; TRBD2 matches 7 bases. The J call could be wrong; TRBJ2-1 is a better fit for the DNA end. In germline, CDR1 is ENHRY, CDR2 SYGVKD. The CDR3 is made up of 16 amino acids. The CDR3 DNA is TGTGCCAGCGGCAGTGTGTCCGGGACTACCTACAATGAGCAGTTCTTC. It is translated as CASGSVSGTTYNEQFF.

The rearrangement uses TRBV7-9 and TRBJ1-4; D is perhaps TRBD1 (6 bases). This CDR3 spans 15 amino acids. V lost 5 bases, J lost 5 bases, and 15 bases lay in between. Germline assignment: CDR1 SEHNR and CDR2 FQNEAQ (reference sequence). CDR3 in amino acids: CASSRTGSWNEKLFF. The CDR3 DNA reads as TGTGCCAGCAGCCGTACAGGGTCCTGGAATGAAAAACTGTTTTTT.

This clonotype has ten or more counts. The chain uses TRBV19 and TRBJ2-5; 9 bases align to TRBD2. The CDR3 is 15 amino acids. Germline V lookup: CDR1 LNHDA, CDR2 SQIVND (reference sequence). J was trimmed by 4 bases and V by 2 bases; bases with no gene match: 5. The CDR3, as DNA: TGTGCCAGTAGTATATCTCCGCGGGAGGGAGAGACCCAGTACTTC. Translation gives CASSISPREGETQYF.